This TCR beta chain is drawn from a study of technical replicates of blood from several donors. The V end lost 1 base, the J end lost 2 bases, and 10 bases lay between the germline ends. CDR1 is SGHNT, CDR2 YYREEE, per germline (reference sequence). This CDR3 contains 15 residues. Generated by immunoSEQ multiplex PCR, the TCRdb table keeps only in-frame clones and is missing some. The sample has around 92,000 clones; nearly 97% are singletons. This sequence was found in a human donor in good health. V is TRBV5-4 and J is TRBJ2-1; D is uncertain. The sequenced material came from T cells isolated from PBMCs. CDR3 residues: CASSLTGSAYNEQFF. The DNA for the CDR3 is TGTGCCAGCAGCTTGACCGGGTCGGCCTACAATGAGCAGTTCTTC.